This TCR beta chain comes out of a study of blood T cell repertoires in COVID-19. Study in general: From the United States, Italy and Spain came samples of acute and convalescent COVID-19.

Authors' processing steps: For nucleated cells, counts were estimated from reference gene primer amplification. The assay was immunoSEQ multiplex PCR, and TCRdb's table has in-frame clones only and misses some. V and J calls and clone size come straight from that table; D and trimming were deduced from the DNA. The data contain 130,000 or so clones, roughly four fifths of them singletons. Participants came from some 26 US areas, aged about 18 to 89 years. Membership in each cohort depended on participant-reported clinical history. CDR3 length equals 15 residues. Germline values: CDR1 SGHRS, CDR2 YFSETQ. Trimming cost V 7 bases and J 4 bases; bases outside gene matches: 8.

The TCR sequence derives from a man aged 35-49 years with acute COVID-19. The V gene is TRBV5-1, the J gene TRBJ2-5; 12 bases agree with TRBD2. The specimen sequenced was PBMCs or T cells enriched from blood (not recorded which). The CDR3 spells CASCSLAGGRETQYF. For the CDR3, the DNA is TGCGCCAGCTGCTCCCTAGCGGGGGGGAGAGAGACCCAGTACTTC.